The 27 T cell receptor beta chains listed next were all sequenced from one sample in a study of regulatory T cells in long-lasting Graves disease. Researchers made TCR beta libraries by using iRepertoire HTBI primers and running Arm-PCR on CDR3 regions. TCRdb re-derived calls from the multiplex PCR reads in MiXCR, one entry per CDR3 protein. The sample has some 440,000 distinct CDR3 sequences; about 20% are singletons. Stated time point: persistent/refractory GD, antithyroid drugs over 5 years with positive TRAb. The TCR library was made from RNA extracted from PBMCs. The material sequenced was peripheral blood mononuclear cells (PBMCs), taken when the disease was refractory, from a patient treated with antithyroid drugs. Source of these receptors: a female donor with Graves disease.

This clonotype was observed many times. The CDR3 nucleotides are TGTGCCAGCAGCTTAGTAGAGACCCAGTACTTC. This codes for CASSLVETQYF. The V call is TRBV11-2, the J call TRBJ2-5, with no clear D. Looked up from germline, CDR1 is SGHAT and CDR2 is FQNNGV. The CDR3 is 11 amino acids. V was shortened by 1 base and J by 4 bases, with 1 base between the two germline ends. Drawing the rest from reference TRBV11-2 and TRBJ2-5, the complete variable domain is EAGVAQSPRYKIIEKRQSVAFWCNPISGHATLYWYQQILGQGPKLLIQFQNNGVVDDSQLPKDRFSAERLKGVDSTLKIQPAKLEDSAVYLCASSLVETQYFGPGTRLLVL.

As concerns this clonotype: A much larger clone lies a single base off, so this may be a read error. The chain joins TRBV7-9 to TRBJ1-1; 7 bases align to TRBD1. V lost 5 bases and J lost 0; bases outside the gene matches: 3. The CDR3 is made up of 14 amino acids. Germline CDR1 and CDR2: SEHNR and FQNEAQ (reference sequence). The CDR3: CASSTGALNTEAFF. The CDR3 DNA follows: TGTGCCAGCAGCACAGGGGCTTTGAACACTGAAGCTTTCTTT.

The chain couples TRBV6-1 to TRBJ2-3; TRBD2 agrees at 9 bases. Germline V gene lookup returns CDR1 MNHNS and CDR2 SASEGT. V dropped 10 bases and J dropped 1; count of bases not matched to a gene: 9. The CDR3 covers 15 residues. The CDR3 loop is CATLGASGGTDTQYF. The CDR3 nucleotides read TGTGCCACGCTAGGGGCTAGCGGGGGCACAGATACGCAGTATTTT.

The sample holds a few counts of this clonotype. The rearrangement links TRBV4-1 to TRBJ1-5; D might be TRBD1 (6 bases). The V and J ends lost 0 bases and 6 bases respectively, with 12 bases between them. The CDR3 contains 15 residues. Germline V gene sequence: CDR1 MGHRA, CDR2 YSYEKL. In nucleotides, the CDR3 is TGCGCCAGCAGCCAAGATAGGGCAGGGGTTCAGCCCCAGCATTTT. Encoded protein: CASSQDRAGVQPQHF.

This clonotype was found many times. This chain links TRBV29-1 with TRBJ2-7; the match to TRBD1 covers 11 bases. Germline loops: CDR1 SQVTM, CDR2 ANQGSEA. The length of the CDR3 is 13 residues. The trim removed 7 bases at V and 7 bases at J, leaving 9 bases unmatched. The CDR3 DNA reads TGCAGCGGCGCGCCGGGACAGGGGGGGGAGCAGTACTTC. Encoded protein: CSGAPGQGGEQYF.

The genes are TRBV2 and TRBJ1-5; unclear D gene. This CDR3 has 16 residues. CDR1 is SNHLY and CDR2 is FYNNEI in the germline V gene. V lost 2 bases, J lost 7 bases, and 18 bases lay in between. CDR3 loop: CASSEMEVGGYQPQHF. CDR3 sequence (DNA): TGTGCCAGCAGTGAAATGGAGGTCGGAGGGTACCAGCCCCAGCATTTT.

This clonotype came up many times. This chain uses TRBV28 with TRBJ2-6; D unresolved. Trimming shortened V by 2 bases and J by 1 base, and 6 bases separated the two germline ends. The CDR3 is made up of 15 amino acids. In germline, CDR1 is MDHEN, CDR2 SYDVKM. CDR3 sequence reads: CASSLTLSGANVLTF. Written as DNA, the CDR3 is TGTGCCAGCAGTTTAACGCTATCTGGGGCCAACGTCCTGACTTTC.

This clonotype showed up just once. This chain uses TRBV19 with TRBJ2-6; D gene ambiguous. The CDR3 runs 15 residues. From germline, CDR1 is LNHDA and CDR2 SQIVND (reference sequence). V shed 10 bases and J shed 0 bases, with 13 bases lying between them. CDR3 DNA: TGTGCCACACGACACATCGGCTCTGGGGCCAACGTCCTGACTTTC. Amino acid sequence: CATRHIGSGANVLTF.

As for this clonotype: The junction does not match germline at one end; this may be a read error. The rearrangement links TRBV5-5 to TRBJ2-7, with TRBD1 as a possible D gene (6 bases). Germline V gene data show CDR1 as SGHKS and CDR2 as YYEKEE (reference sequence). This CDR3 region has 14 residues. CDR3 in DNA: TGTGCCGGCAGCTTGGGCTTGGGGGCCGCGCTTCAGTACTTC. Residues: CAGSLGLGAALQYF.

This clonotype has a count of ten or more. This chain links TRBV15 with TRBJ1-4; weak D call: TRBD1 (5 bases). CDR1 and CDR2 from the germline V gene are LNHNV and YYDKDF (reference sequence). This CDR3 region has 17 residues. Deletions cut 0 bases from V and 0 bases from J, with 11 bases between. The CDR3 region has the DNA TGTGCCACCAGCAGAGAGTGGCAGGGCGCAACTAATGAAAAACTGTTTTTT. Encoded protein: CATSREWQGATNEKLFF.

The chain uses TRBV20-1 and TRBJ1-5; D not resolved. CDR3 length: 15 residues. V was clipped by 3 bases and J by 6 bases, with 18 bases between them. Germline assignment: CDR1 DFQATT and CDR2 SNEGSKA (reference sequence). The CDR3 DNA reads TGCAGTGCTAGGTCCGGGTACGGCGCGGTTCAGCCCCAGCATTTT. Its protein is CSARSGYGAVQPQHF.

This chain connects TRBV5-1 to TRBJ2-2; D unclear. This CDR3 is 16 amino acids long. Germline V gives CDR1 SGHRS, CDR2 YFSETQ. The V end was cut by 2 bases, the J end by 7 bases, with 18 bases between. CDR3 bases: TGCGCCAGCAGCTTATCCAGGAACCCAGAACTCGGGGAGCTGTTTTTT. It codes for CASSLSRNPELGELFF.

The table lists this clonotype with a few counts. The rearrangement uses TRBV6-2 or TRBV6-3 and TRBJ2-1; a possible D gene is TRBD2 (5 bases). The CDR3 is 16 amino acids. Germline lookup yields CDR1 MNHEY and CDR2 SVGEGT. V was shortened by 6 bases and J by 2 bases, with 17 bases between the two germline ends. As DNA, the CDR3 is TGTGCCAGCAGAAACGCCCTAGCCGGTACCTACAATGAGCAGTTCTTC. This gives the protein CASRNALAGTYNEQFF.

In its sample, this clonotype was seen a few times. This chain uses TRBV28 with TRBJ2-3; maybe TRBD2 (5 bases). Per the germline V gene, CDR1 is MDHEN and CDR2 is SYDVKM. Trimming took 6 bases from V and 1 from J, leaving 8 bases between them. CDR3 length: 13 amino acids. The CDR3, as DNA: TGTGCCAGCAGACCGCGGGGCACAGATACGCAGTATTTT. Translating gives CASRPRGTDTQYF.

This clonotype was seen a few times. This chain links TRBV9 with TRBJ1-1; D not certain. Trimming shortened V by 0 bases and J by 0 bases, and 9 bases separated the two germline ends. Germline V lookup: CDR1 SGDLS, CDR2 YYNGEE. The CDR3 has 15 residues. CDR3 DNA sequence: TGTGCCAGCAGCGTAGATGCCCTCCTGAACACTGAAGCTTTCTTT. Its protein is CASSVDALLNTEAFF. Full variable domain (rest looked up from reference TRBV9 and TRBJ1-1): DSGVTQTPKHLITATGQRVTLRCSPRSGDLSVYWYQQSLDQGLQFLIQYYNGEERAKGNILERFSAQQFPDLHSELNLSSLELGDSALYFCASSVDALLNTEAFFGQGTRLTVV.

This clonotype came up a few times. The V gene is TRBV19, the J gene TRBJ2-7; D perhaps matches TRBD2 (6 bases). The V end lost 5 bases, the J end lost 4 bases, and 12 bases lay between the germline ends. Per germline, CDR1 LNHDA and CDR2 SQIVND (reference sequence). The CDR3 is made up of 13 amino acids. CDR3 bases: TGTGCCAGTAGTCCGACTAGAGAATACGAGCAGTACTTC. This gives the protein CASSPTREYEQYF.

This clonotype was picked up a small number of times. CDR3 region: CASSWGRGRGDTEAFF. The DNA for the CDR3 is TGTGCCAGCTCCTGGGGTAGGGGCAGAGGTGACACTGAAGCTTTCTTT. This chain links TRBV12-3 or TRBV12-4 with TRBJ1-1; TRBD1 might be the D (5 bases). The CDR3 consists of 16 residues. V lost 8 bases and J lost 3, with 22 bases in between.

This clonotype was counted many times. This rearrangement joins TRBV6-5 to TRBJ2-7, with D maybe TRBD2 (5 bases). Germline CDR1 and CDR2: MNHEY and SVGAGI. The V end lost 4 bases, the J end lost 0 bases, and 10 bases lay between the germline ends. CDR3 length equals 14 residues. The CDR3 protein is CASSFLDFSYEQYF. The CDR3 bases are TGTGCCAGCAGTTTCTTGGACTTCTCCTACGAGCAGTACTTC.

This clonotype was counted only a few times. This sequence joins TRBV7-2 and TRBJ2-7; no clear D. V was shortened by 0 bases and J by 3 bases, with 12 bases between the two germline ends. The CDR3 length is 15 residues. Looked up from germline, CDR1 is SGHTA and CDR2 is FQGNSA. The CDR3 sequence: CASSLALSSNYEQYF. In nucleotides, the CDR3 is TGTGCCAGCAGCTTAGCGCTATCTAGTAACTACGAGCAGTACTTC. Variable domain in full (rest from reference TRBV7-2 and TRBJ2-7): GAGVSQSPSNKVTEKGKDVELRCDPISGHTALYWYRQSLGQGLEFLIYFQGNSAPDKSGLPSDRFSAERTGGSVSTLTIQRTQQEDSAVYLCASSLALSSNYEQYFGPGTRLTVT.

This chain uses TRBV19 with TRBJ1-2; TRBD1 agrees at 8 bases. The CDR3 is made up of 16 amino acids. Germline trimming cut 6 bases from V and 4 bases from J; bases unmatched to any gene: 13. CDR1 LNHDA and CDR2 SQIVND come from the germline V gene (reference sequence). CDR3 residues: CASRTSGQGASYGYTF. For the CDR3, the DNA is TGTGCCAGTAGAACATCCGGCCAGGGGGCCTCCTATGGCTACACCTTC.

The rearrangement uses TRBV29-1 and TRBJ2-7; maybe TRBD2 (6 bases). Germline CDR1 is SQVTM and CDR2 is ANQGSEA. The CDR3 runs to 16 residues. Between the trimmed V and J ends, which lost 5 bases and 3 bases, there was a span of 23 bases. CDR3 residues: CSVLGGMGDWNYEQYF. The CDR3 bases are TGCAGCGTTCTAGGCGGGATGGGGGACTGGAACTACGAGCAGTACTTC.

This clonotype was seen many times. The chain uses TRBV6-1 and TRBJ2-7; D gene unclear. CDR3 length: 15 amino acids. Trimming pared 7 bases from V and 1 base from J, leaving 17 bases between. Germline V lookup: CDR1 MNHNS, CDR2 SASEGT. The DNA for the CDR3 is TGTGCCAGCACGTTAAAATCCGGGTTTTCCTACGAGCAGTACTTC. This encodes CASTLKSGFSYEQYF.

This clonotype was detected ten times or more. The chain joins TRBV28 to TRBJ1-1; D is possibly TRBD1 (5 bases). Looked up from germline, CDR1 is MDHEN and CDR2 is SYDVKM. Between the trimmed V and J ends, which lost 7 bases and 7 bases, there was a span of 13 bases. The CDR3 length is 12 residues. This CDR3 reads CASTRQLGEAFF. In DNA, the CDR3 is TGTGCCAGCACTAGACAGCTAGGTGAAGCTTTCTTT.

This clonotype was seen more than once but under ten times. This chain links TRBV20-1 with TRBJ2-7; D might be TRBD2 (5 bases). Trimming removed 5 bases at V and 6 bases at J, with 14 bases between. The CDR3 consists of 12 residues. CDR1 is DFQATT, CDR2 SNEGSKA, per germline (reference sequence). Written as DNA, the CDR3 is TGCAGTGCTCGAGGGTTGGTTGGCGAGCAGTACTTC. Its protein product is CSARGLVGEQYF.

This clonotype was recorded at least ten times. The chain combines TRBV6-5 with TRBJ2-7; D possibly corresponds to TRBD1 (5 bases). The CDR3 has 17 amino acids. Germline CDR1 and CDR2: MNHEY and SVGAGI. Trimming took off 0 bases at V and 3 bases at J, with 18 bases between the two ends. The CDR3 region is CASSYSLRAGKVYEQYF. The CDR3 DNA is TGTGCCAGCAGTTACTCTCTCAGGGCTGGTAAGGTCTACGAGCAGTACTTC.

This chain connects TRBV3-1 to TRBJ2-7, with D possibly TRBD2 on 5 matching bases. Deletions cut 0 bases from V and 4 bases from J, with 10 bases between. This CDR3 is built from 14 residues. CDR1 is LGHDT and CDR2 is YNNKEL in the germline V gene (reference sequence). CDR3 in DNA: TGTGCCAGCAGCCAAGATTTGCGGGTGTACGAGCAGTACTTC. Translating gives CASSQDLRVYEQYF.

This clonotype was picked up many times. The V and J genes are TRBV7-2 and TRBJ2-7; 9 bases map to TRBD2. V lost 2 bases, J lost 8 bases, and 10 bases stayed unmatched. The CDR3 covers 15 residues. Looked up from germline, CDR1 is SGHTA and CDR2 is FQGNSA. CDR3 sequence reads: CASSLSGTSRFKQYF. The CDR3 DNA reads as TGTGCCAGCAGCTTATCCGGGACTAGCAGGTTTAAGCAGTACTTC.